The clone carrying this T cell receptor beta chain was recorded at least ten times. Its matching antigen is unknown. These data belong to a study of response to subunit inactivated influenza vaccine. Study findings and constraints: The study's authors posited that every seasonal influenza vaccination enlists few new T cells.

MiXCR was run by TCRdb on the RT-PCR reads, yielding one entry per CDR3 protein. The repertoire holds 550,000 to 600,000 distinct CDR3 sequences, around 11% seen once, with 10% in the top ten. This clonotype was sampled from a man in his forties or fifties who received an inactivated influenza vaccine. Sample: PBMCs from blood, taken on the day of vaccination.

This CDR3 reads CASRPSSGCYNEQFF. CDR3 coding DNA: TGCGCCAGCAGACCCTCTAGCGGGTGCTACAATGAGCAGTTCTTC. The chain employs TRBV10-1 and TRBJ2-1; 8 nucleotides line up with TRBD2. CDR1 is WNHNN and CDR2 is SYGVQD in the germline V gene (reference sequence). The CDR3 has 15 amino acids. V dropped 6 bases and J dropped 3; count of bases not matched to a gene: 7.